The T cell receptor (beta chain) described here comes from a study of regulatory T cells in long-lasting Graves disease. About this clonotype: A much bigger clone sits one base away, suggesting this may be a read error.

Time point reported: persistent/refractory GD, antithyroid drugs over 5 years with positive TRAb. Making the TCR library involved RNA that had been extracted from PBMCs. Construction of the TCR beta libraries employed iRepertoire HTBI primers in conjunction with Arm-PCR of CDR3 regions. Via MiXCR, TCRdb re-called the multiplex PCR reads, giving one row per CDR3 protein. Among over 450,000 distinct CDR3 sequences listed, 20% to 25% were seen once. The CDR3 runs 12 residues. Deletions cut 8 bases from V and 0 bases from J, with 5 bases between. Germline-derived CDR1 and CDR2 are MNHEY and SVGEGT. The source was peripheral blood mononuclear cells (PBMCs), collected when the disease was refractory, from a patient treated with antithyroid drugs. The chain links TRBV6-2 or TRBV6-3 to TRBJ1-3; D not resolved. This clonotype was sampled from a female donor with Graves disease. The CDR3 coding sequence is TGTGCCAGCTGGGACTCTGGAAACACCATATATTTT. This gives the protein CASWDSGNTIYF.